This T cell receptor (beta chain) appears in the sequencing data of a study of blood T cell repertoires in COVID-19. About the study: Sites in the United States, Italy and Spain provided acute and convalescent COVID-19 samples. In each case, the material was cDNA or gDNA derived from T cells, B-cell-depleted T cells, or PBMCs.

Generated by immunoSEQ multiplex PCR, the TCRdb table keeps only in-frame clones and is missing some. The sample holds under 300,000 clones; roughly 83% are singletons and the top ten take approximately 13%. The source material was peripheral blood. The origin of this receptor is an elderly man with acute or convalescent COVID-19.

The DNA of the CDR3 is TGTGCCAGCAGCCCGAGTCTTAGCAATCAGCCCCAGCATTTT. This gives the protein CASSPSLSNQPQHF. This chain connects TRBV11-3 to TRBJ1-5; D is ambiguous. Germline V CDR1 and CDR2: SGHNT, YENEEA. V gave up 5 bases and J gave up 0 bases, with 8 bases separating them. The length of the CDR3 is 14 residues.